The 8 T cell receptor beta chains in this list originate from one sample, sequenced in a study of molecular identifiers for immune sequencing clone quantification. A single record per CDR3 protein comes from TCRdb applying MiXCR to the PCR reads. The data contain 60,000 to 70,000 distinct CDR3 sequences, under 20% of them singletons. The specimen was naive CD8+ T cells from blood, with Jurkat cell RNA spiked in. The sample's subset: FACS-sorted CD8+CD4-CCR7+CD45RA+ naive T cells. Source of these receptors: a human donor in good health. Some libraries in this study had Jurkat cell RNA spiked in.

For this clonotype: The conserved phenylalanine or tryptophan is not found at the CDR3 terminus, so this likely reflects a read error. The chain carries TRBV13 and TRBJ1-1; unclear D gene. Germline CDR1 is PRHDT and CDR2 is FYEKMQ (reference sequence). This CDR3 is built from 14 residues. Trimming removed 5 bases at V and 3 bases at J, with 13 bases between. CDR3 coding DNA: TGTGCCAGCAGCGAGGCCCTATGGGACACTGAAGCTTTCCTT. Translating gives CASSEALWDTEAFL.

This rearrangement joins TRBV30 to TRBJ2-7; TRBD1 matches 8 bases. The germline gives CDR1 GTSNPN, CDR2 SVGIG (reference sequence). The trim removed 2 bases at V and 11 bases at J, leaving 11 bases unmatched. The CDR3 runs 13 residues. Written as DNA, the CDR3 is TGTGCCTGGAGTTCGGGACAGGACCCTTCGGAGTACTTC. Protein sequence: CAWSSGQDPSEYF.

This clonotype has at least ten counts. V is TRBV4-1 and J is TRBJ2-5; D perhaps matches TRBD2 (6 bases). CDR3 size: 15 residues. V was shortened by 3 bases and J by 4 bases, with 15 bases between the two germline ends. CDR1 is MGHRA, CDR2 YSYEKL, per germline. The CDR3 spells CASSQWGGVSETQYF. DNA of the CDR3: TGCGCCAGCAGCCAGTGGGGCGGGGTTTCAGAGACCCAGTACTTC.

The rearrangement uses TRBV18 and TRBJ2-1; 7 bases are shared with TRBD2. V lost 2 bases to trimming and J lost 2 bases; unmatched junction nucleotides: 3. Germline loops: CDR1 KGHSH, CDR2 LQKENI. This CDR3 region has 15 residues. The DNA of the CDR3 is TGTGCCAGCTCACCATCCGGACTAGCCTACAATGAGCAGTTCTTC. Its translation: CASSPSGLAYNEQFF.

In its sample, this clonotype was seen a few times. The gene calls are TRBV19 and TRBJ2-1, with D hard to call. V lost 6 bases and J lost 5, with 17 bases in between. This CDR3 has 15 amino acids. Germline V gene lookup returns CDR1 LNHDA and CDR2 SQIVND (reference sequence). The CDR3 reads CASSLPGRSHNEQFF. CDR3 bases: TGTGCCAGTAGCCTTCCTGGTCGGTCCCACAATGAGCAGTTCTTC. Full variable domain (missing parts from reference TRBV19 and TRBJ2-1): DGGITQSPKYLFRKEGQNVTLSCEQNLNHDAMYWYRQDPGQGLRLIYYSQIVNDFQKGDIAEGYSVSREKKESFPLTVTSAQKNPTAFYLCASSLPGRSHNEQFFGPGTRLTVL.

This clonotype was found a few times. A read error may produce the germline difference seen at one junction end. The gene calls are TRBV5-8 and TRBJ1-2; no firm D call. The CDR3 consists of 8 residues. Germline lookup yields CDR1 SGHTS and CDR2 YDEGEE. Here the CDR3 DNA reads TGTGCCAGCAGCTGGGAGAGCTTC. Its translation is CASSWESF.

The table lists this clonotype with many counts. The chain joins TRBV11-2 to TRBJ2-3; tentatively, D is TRBD2 (5 bases). The V end lost 1 base, the J end lost 2 bases, and 13 bases lay between the germline ends. This CDR3 region has 16 residues. The germline gives CDR1 SGHAT, CDR2 FQNNGV. The CDR3 DNA follows: TGTGCCAGCAGCTTAGCCCGGACTCTTACCACAGATACGCAGTATTTT. Its translation: CASSLARTLTTDTQYF.

This clonotype was counted at least ten times. The chain combines TRBV7-8 with TRBJ2-1; D unclear. Germline V gives CDR1 SGHVS, CDR2 FQNEAQ. The CDR3 consists of 12 residues. V was shortened by 1 base and J by 9 bases, with 7 bases between the two germline ends. For the CDR3, the DNA is TGTGCCAGCAGCTTAGGTCAGGTTGAGCAGTTCTTC. Translation gives CASSLGQVEQFF.